This is a list of T cell receptor beta chains from one sample in a study of neurological immune-mediated disorders. TCRdb analysed the 5' RACE reads with MiXCR anew, one entry per CDR3 protein. The sample lists about 58,000 distinct CDR3 sequences, roughly 3.5% occurring once. Sequenced material: PBMCs. Receptor source: a woman aged 55-75 years with multiple sclerosis. Each CDR3 is given with its conserved first and last residue. The order of the fields is D gene, V gene, J gene, clone size, CDR3 DNA, CDR3 protein. The D gene is left open where the match is weak. Each size is how often the clone was seen (once, few, many) or a class if it is expanded.

d_gene: TRBD2; v_gene: TRBV7-2; j_gene: TRBJ2-5; abundance: many; CDR3nt: TGTGCCAGCAGCTTAACTAGCGGGGACCAAGAGACCCAGTACTTC; CDR3aa: CASSLTSGDQETQYF
d_gene: TRBD2; v_gene: TRBV4-2; j_gene: TRBJ2-3; abundance: many; CDR3nt: TGTGCCAGCAGCCTCCTCCTTGAGGGGACTAGCGGCACAGATACGCAGTATTTT; CDR3aa: CASSLLLEGTSGTDTQYF
d_gene: .; v_gene: TRBV15; j_gene: TRBJ2-1; abundance: many; CDR3nt: TGTGCCACCAGCCCGGGGCGGAGCTCCTACAATGAGCAGTTCTTC; CDR3aa: CATSPGRSSYNEQFF
d_gene: TRBD1; v_gene: TRBV5-5; j_gene: TRBJ1-2; abundance: few; CDR3nt: TGTGCCAGCAGCTTGGCGGACAGGGTCTATGGCTACACCTTC; CDR3aa: CASSLADRVYGYTF
d_gene: .; v_gene: TRBV20-1; j_gene: TRBJ2-5; abundance: many; CDR3nt: TGCAGTGCTAGATTAGGGAGCCCTCAAGAGACCCAGTACTTC; CDR3aa: CSARLGSPQETQYF
d_gene: .; v_gene: TRBV14; j_gene: TRBJ2-1; abundance: many; CDR3nt: TGTGCCAGCAGCCAATTACCAGGAGCCTTCTACAATGAGCAGTTCTTC; CDR3aa: CASSQLPGAFYNEQFF
d_gene: TRBD2; v_gene: TRBV6-5; j_gene: TRBJ2-2; abundance: many; CDR3nt: TGTGCCAGCAGTTACTACAGTCCCCGGGAGGGCAGCGGGGAGCTGTTTTTT; CDR3aa: CASSYYSPREGSGELFF
d_gene: .; v_gene: TRBV12-3/TRBV12-4; j_gene: TRBJ2-7; abundance: many; CDR3nt: TGTGCCAGCAGTTTTGGGGGGGCCTTAGGGAAGTACTTC; CDR3aa: CASSFGGALGKYF
d_gene: .; v_gene: TRBV24-1; j_gene: TRBJ2-3; abundance: many; CDR3nt: TGTGCCACCAGTAGGGGGACGTCTTTTGCAGATACGCAGTATTTT; CDR3aa: CATSRGTSFADTQYF
d_gene: .; v_gene: TRBV5-1; j_gene: TRBJ1-5; abundance: many; CDR3nt: TGCGCCAGCAGCCCTCAAGACCCTGGCAATCAGCCCCAGCATTTT; CDR3aa: CASSPQDPGNQPQHF
d_gene: TRBD2; v_gene: TRBV5-6; j_gene: TRBJ2-7; abundance: many; CDR3nt: TGTGCCAGCAGCTCGCCGACTAGCCCGCCCTACGAGCAGTACTTC; CDR3aa: CASSSPTSPPYEQYF
d_gene: TRBD1; v_gene: TRBV25-1; j_gene: TRBJ2-3; abundance: many; CDR3nt: TGTGCCAGCAGCAGGGGGCGGGTTTCAGATACGCAGTATTTT; CDR3aa: CASSRGRVSDTQYF
d_gene: TRBD1; v_gene: TRBV28; j_gene: TRBJ2-2; abundance: many; CDR3nt: TGTGCCAGCAGTCCCCCGACAGGGCTCACCGGGGAGCTGTTTTTT; CDR3aa: CASSPPTGLTGELFF
d_gene: .; v_gene: TRBV7-2; j_gene: TRBJ2-2; abundance: many; CDR3nt: TGTGCCAGCAGCTTAATGGCGGGGCGAAACACCGGGGAGCTGTTTTTT; CDR3aa: CASSLMAGRNTGELFF
d_gene: TRBD1; v_gene: TRBV20-1; j_gene: TRBJ2-7; abundance: many; CDR3nt: TGCAGTGCTGTTTCGGGACAGGGGACCTACGAGCAGTACTTC; CDR3aa: CSAVSGQGTYEQYF
d_gene: .; v_gene: TRBV12-3/TRBV12-4; j_gene: TRBJ1-4; abundance: many; CDR3nt: TGTGCCAGCAGTTTAATCAGGGGCTCTATTAATGAAAAACTGTTTTTT; CDR3aa: CASSLIRGSINEKLFF
d_gene: TRBD1; v_gene: TRBV10-2; j_gene: TRBJ1-1; abundance: many; CDR3nt: TGCGCCAGCAAGTTGGTAGTGACAGGGTCTGCGAACACTGAAGCTTTCTTT; CDR3aa: CASKLVVTGSANTEAFF
d_gene: .; v_gene: TRBV5-1; j_gene: TRBJ2-7; abundance: many; CDR3nt: TGCGCAACTAGACCGGGGAAGGGCGGCGAGCAGTACTTC; CDR3aa: CATRPGKGGEQYF
d_gene: .; v_gene: TRBV5-5; j_gene: TRBJ2-2; abundance: many; CDR3nt: TGTGCCAGCAGCCCCCGAGTCCAGAGGAACACCGGGGAGCTGTTTTTT; CDR3aa: CASSPRVQRNTGELFF
d_gene: .; v_gene: TRBV9; j_gene: TRBJ2-1; abundance: many; CDR3nt: TGTGCCAGCAGCGTTAACAATGAGCAGTTCTTC; CDR3aa: CASSVNNEQFF
d_gene: .; v_gene: TRBV5-1; j_gene: TRBJ1-1; abundance: many; CDR3nt: TGCGCCACCAAGCATCAAGTAACGGGGCTTATCACTGAAGCTTTCTTT; CDR3aa: CATKHQVTGLITEAFF
d_gene: .; v_gene: TRBV20-1; j_gene: TRBJ2-3; abundance: many; CDR3nt: TGCAGTGCTAGAGTGGATTTGGTCCCGAGCACAGATACGCAGTATTTT; CDR3aa: CSARVDLVPSTDTQYF